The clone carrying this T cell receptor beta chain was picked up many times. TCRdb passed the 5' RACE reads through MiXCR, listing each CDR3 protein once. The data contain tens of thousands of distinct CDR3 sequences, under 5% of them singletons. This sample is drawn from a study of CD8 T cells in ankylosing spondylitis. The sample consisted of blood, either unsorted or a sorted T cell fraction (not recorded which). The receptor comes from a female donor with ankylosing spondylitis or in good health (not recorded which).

The CDR3 reads CASSVGASGDSYEQYF. The CDR3 region has the DNA TGTGCCAGCAGCGTTGGGGCTAGCGGGGACTCCTACGAGCAGTACTTC. The rearrangement joins TRBV9 to TRBJ2-7, with TRBD2 identical over 9 bases. Germline V gene data show CDR1 as SGDLS and CDR2 as YYNGEE. J lost 0 bases, V lost 2 bases, and 6 bases had no gene match. The CDR3 has 16 residues.